The 3 T cell receptor beta chains listed next were all sequenced from one sample in a study of PD-1 blockade in classical Hodgkin lymphoma. Libraries were prepared by immunoSEQ multiplex PCR; TCRdb keeps only in-frame clonotypes and omits some of them. The profile covers about 9,300 clones, with around 90% appearing a single time and around 8.1% taken by the ten largest. Time point here: newly diagnosed, previously untreated cHL patient sample. The study isolated CD8+ T cells from thawed PBMCs by magnetic negative selection. What was sequenced was CD8+ T cells from blood. The receptors shown here come from a human donor with classical Hodgkin lymphoma.

The genes are TRBV7-8 and TRBJ2-3, with D perhaps matching TRBD1 (5 bases). The CDR3 is made up of 15 amino acids. V lost 6 bases and J lost 0, with 13 bases in between. CDR1 is SGHVS, CDR2 FQNEAQ, per germline. The CDR3 protein is CASRTTEISTDTQYF. CDR3 bases: TGTGCCAGCAGAACGACAGAGATTAGCACAGATACGCAGTATTTT.

This chain connects TRBV19 to TRBJ2-7, with D perhaps assigned TRBD1 or TRBD2 (6 bases each). Germline-derived CDR1 and CDR2 are LNHDA and SQIVND (reference sequence). The CDR3 totals 15 residues. Trimming left V 5 bases short and J 1 base short, with 15 bases between. The DNA of the CDR3 is TGTGCCAGTAGTGCGTCCGGAGGGGGGTCCTACGAGCAGTACTTC. Residues: CASSASGGGSYEQYF.

The chain recombines TRBV7-9 with TRBJ2-1, with D perhaps TRBD2 (5 bases). Germline V gene lookup returns CDR1 SEHNR and CDR2 FQNEAQ (reference sequence). V lost 3 bases, J lost 6 bases, and 12 bases lay in between. The CDR3 length is 14 residues. Here the CDR3 reads CASSFISVPNEQFF. In DNA form, the CDR3 reads TGTGCCAGCAGCTTCATTAGCGTCCCCAATGAGCAGTTCTTC.